This T cell receptor beta chain was identified during a study of chemoradiotherapy in HPV16-positive cancers. Turning to the study itself: Functional T-cell assays on a couple of HPV16-positive patients' cells defined candidate HPV-specific clones and common TCR motifs.

The data were produced by immunoSEQ multiplex PCR, yet TCRdb's version contains in-frame clones alone and is incomplete. Counted here are more than 9,000 clones, roughly 80% occurring once; the ten biggest clones make up 0.94%. General study results and limits: The functional HPV-specific definition rests on just two HPV16-positive patients. HPV-responsive T-cell expansion during chemoradiotherapy was linked to improved recurrence-free survival in HPV16-positive patients. Non-HPV-specific T cells did not expand in tumors during treatment, whereas candidate HPV-specific clones and E7-related motifs did.

In regard to this clone: Its cognate antigen is unknown.

V shed 0 bases and J shed 6 bases, with 16 bases lying between them. Germline CDR1 SGHRS, CDR2 YFSETQ. This CDR3 is 16 amino acids long. This sequence originates from a human donor with HPV-associated anogenital cancer. V gene TRBV5-1 combines with J gene TRBJ2-1; D call uncertain. Sample collection was performed from a patient who underwent chemoradiotherapy. The CDR3 is CASSLAFSEAFNEQFF. The CDR3 DNA follows: TGCGCCAGCAGCTTGGCTTTTTCCGAAGCTTTCAATGAGCAGTTCTTC.